These 25 T cell receptor beta chains were sequenced from one sample in a study of blood T cell repertoires in COVID-19. This table comes from immunoSEQ multiplex PCR, and its TCRdb copy is limited to in-frame clones, with some not included. Found here are around 75,000 clones, more than 70% of them singletons; the top ten hold about 13%. The sample comprised peripheral blood. Receptor source: a man in his fifties with COVID-19, enrolled during active disease.

This clone was observed a handful of times. The chain links TRBV7-2 to TRBJ2-5; D may be TRBD1 (6 bases). CDR3 length equals 13 residues. Germline lookup yields CDR1 SGHTA and CDR2 FQGNSA. V was shortened by 3 bases and J by 5 bases, with 10 bases between the two germline ends. DNA for the CDR3: TGTGCCAGCAGCTTCGGACAGAGGGAGACCCAGTACTTC. Its translation is CASSFGQRETQYF.

This clone was recorded only once. The chain couples TRBV6-4 to TRBJ2-2, with 7 bases aligning to TRBD2. The CDR3 has 15 amino acids. CDR1 and CDR2 from the germline V gene are MRHNA and SNTAGT. The junction had 10 bases not matched to a gene; V was cut back by 6 bases and J by 6 bases. DNA of the CDR3: TGTGCCAGCAGCCTCGACCGGGGAGGGTCCGGGGAGCTGTTTTTT. Translating gives CASSLDRGGSGELFF.

A single count supports this clone. The chain employs TRBV10-3 and TRBJ1-2; the match to TRBD1 covers 7 bases. CDR1 and CDR2 from the germline V gene are ENHRY and SYGVKD. The V gene end was trimmed by 0 bases and the J gene end by 6 bases; junction bases not matched to a gene: 1. This CDR3 has 13 residues. The CDR3 sequence is CAISESTGDGYTF. The CDR3 DNA reads TGTGCCATCAGTGAGTCCACAGGGGATGGCTACACCTTC.

The chain links TRBV6-6 to TRBJ2-7; 7 nucleotides align to TRBD2. CDR3 length: 14 amino acids. The junction had 12 bases not matched to a gene; V was cut back by 7 bases and J by 6 bases. Germline CDR1 and CDR2: MNHNY and SVGAGI (reference sequence). CDR3 DNA: TGTGCCAGCACCTATTATCCGACGGGGGGCGAGCAGTACTTC. Its translation: CASTYYPTGGEQYF.

The chain combines TRBV27 with TRBJ1-1; perhaps TRBD1 as D (5 bases). Trimming removed 6 bases at V and 5 bases at J, with 28 bases between. Germline V gene sequence: CDR1 MNHEY, CDR2 SMNVEV (reference sequence). The CDR3 covers 18 residues. The CDR3 region has the DNA TGTGCCAGCAGCCCCTTCGTTGGGGGGGGTGGCCGGAGTACTGAAGCTTTCTTT. Translating gives CASSPFVGGGGRSTEAFF.

V and J are TRBV28 and TRBJ2-7; the match to TRBD2 covers 8 bases. Trimming took 6 bases from V and 7 from J; bases not matched to a gene: 14. In germline, CDR1 is MDHEN, CDR2 SYDVKM. There are 15 residues in the CDR3. The CDR3 DNA reads as TGTGCCAGCAGCACTACTAGCGGAGCGATACGGGAGCAGTACTTC. It is translated as CASSTTSGAIREQYF.

The V and J genes are TRBV6-2 or TRBV6-3 and TRBJ1-5; 7 nucleotides agree with TRBD1. CDR3 length: 15 residues. Unmatched junction bases numbered 8, after V lost 4 bases and J lost 5 bases. Germline CDR1 MNHEY, CDR2 SVGEGT. The chain's CDR3 is CASSSTGVGYQPQHF. DNA for the CDR3: TGTGCCAGCAGTTCCACAGGGGTAGGTTATCAGCCCCAGCATTTT.

This clone was found once. The chain employs TRBV6-1 and TRBJ2-3; 11 nucleotides match TRBD1. Germline loops: CDR1 MNHNS, CDR2 SASEGT. The CDR3 runs to 16 residues. V was pared by 4 bases and J by 3 bases, with 6 bases of the junction left unmatched. The CDR3 DNA sequence: TGTGCCAGCAGTGCCCGGGGACAGGGGGGGACAGATACGCAGTATTTT. This sequence encodes CASSARGQGGTDTQYF.

The sample holds many counts of this clone. The chain employs TRBV2 and TRBJ1-5; possibly TRBD1 for D (5 bases). The CDR3 runs to 14 residues. Germline V gene lookup returns CDR1 SNHLY and CDR2 FYNNEI. Trimming removed 3 bases from V and 7 bases from J, with 13 bases in between. The CDR3 DNA reads as TGTGCCAGCAGTGATTCCAGGGTGGGACAGCCCCAGCATTTT. Amino acid sequence: CASSDSRVGQPQHF.

The chain has TRBV7-2 and TRBJ1-5; 9 bases line up with TRBD1. The germline V gene encodes CDR1 SGHTA and CDR2 FQGNSA. The CDR3 spans 14 residues. V was clipped by 3 bases and J by 7 bases; unmatched bases: 4. The CDR3 coding sequence is TGTGCCAGCAGCTTTCGGGACAGGGCACAGCCCCAGCATTTT. This gives the protein CASSFRDRAQPQHF.

The chain recombines TRBV2 with TRBJ2-7, with 10 nucleotides matching TRBD2. The V segment lost 6 bases and the J segment 2 bases; nucleotides outside the gene matches: 13. The germline CDR1 and CDR2 sequences are SNHLY and FYNNEI. This CDR3 has 17 residues. The CDR3 nucleotides are TGTGCCAGCAGCCTCTCAACCCTAGCGGGAGTCCCCTACGAGCAGTACTTC. Translated: CASSLSTLAGVPYEQYF.

The rearrangement links TRBV4-3 to TRBJ2-1; D remains unclear. Germline assignment: CDR1 LGHNA and CDR2 YSLEER. The CDR3 is made up of 16 amino acids. V was shortened by 0 bases and J by 7 bases, with 16 bases between the two germline ends. The CDR3: CASSQEGRPPSNEQFF. The DNA of the CDR3 is TGCGCCAGCAGCCAAGAAGGCCGGCCCCCTAGTAATGAGCAGTTCTTC.

The genes are TRBV29-1 and TRBJ2-2, with D tentatively TRBD1 (6 bases). The CDR3 extends over 16 amino acids. V was clipped by 6 bases and J by 1 base, with 18 bases between them. Germline V CDR1 and CDR2: SQVTM, ANQGSEA. The CDR3 DNA sequence: TGCAGCGTCCAAATGGGGGCAGGGGTGAACACCGGGGAGCTGTTTTTT. Amino acids: CSVQMGAGVNTGELFF.

V is TRBV10-2 and J is TRBJ1-4; TRBD1 agrees at 11 bases. The CDR3 extends over 13 amino acids. The germline CDR1 and CDR2 sequences are WSHSY and SAAADI. J was trimmed by 6 bases and V by 8 bases; bases with no gene match: 2. The CDR3, as DNA: TGCGCCAGCTTGGACAGGGGGCATGAAAAACTGTTTTTT. Translation: CASLDRGHEKLFF.

The rearrangement uses TRBV2 and TRBJ1-5; D call uncertain. The CDR3 has 15 residues. V was clipped by 2 bases and J by 0 bases, with 8 bases between them. The germline gives CDR1 SNHLY, CDR2 FYNNEI. The CDR3 here is CASSEYGDSNQPQHF. CDR3 coding DNA: TGTGCCAGCAGTGAATACGGTGATAGCAATCAGCCCCAGCATTTT.

This clone was seen a few times. The rearrangement uses TRBV5-4 and TRBJ1-1; D unclear. The germline V gene encodes CDR1 SGHNT and CDR2 YYREEE (reference sequence). V was trimmed by 7 bases and J by 7 bases, leaving 14 bases between them. The CDR3 runs 12 residues. CDR3 DNA: TGTGCCAGCTCCTACATGGAGGATGAAGCTTTCTTT. It codes for CASSYMEDEAFF.

In this sample, this clone turned up many times. The V and J genes are TRBV25-1 and TRBJ2-3; TRBD2 matches 12 bases. Per the germline V gene, CDR1 is MGHDK and CDR2 is SYGVNS. J gave up 5 bases and V 3 bases, and 9 bases lay outside the gene matches. This CDR3 contains 17 residues. The CDR3 region is CASSDKTSGSLVDTQYF. The CDR3 DNA reads as TGTGCCAGCAGTGATAAGACTAGCGGGAGTCTGGTAGATACGCAGTATTTT.

This chain joins TRBV28 and TRBJ2-7; D is unclear. The V end was cut by 8 bases, the J end by 2 bases, with 13 bases between. Looked up from germline, CDR1 is MDHEN and CDR2 is SYDVKM. The CDR3 totals 13 residues. In nucleotides, the CDR3 is TGTGCCAGCTCGCGACTCGTCACCTACGAGCAGTACTTC. Amino acids: CASSRLVTYEQYF.

The chain links TRBV9 to TRBJ1-4; 7 positions agree with TRBD1. With 2 bases clipped from V and 0 bases from J, the junction kept 4 bases outside the gene matches. The CDR3 sequence is 16 residues long. From germline, CDR1 is SGDLS and CDR2 YYNGEE. CDR3 residues: CASSVGTVATNEKLFF. In DNA form, the CDR3 reads TGTGCCAGCAGCGTTGGGACAGTTGCAACTAATGAAAAACTGTTTTTT.

The rearrangement joins TRBV21-1 to TRBJ2-3; the table names TRBD1, a call not compared with the DNA. TRBV21-1 is tagged as a pseudogene. There are 13 residues in the CDR3. The CDR3 DNA reads TGTGCCAGCAGCTCGACAGAAACAGATACGCAGTATTTT. This translates into CASSSTETDTQYF.

V is TRBV20-1 and J is TRBJ1-1; D is undetermined. The germline V gene encodes CDR1 DFQATT and CDR2 SNEGSKA (reference sequence). This CDR3 region has 14 residues. V was clipped by 3 bases and J by 5 bases, with 16 bases between them. The CDR3 nucleotides read TGCAGTGCTAGTTCCGCCCCGGGAAGGACTGAAGCTTTCTTT. It codes for CSASSAPGRTEAFF.

The rearrangement joins TRBV11-2 to TRBJ1-2, with D possibly TRBD1 on 5 matching bases. The CDR3 contains 12 residues. The germline V and J ends were trimmed by 1 base and 7 bases, with 7 bases remaining between them. Germline V gene sequence: CDR1 SGHAT, CDR2 FQNNGV. The CDR3 nucleotides read TGTGCCAGCAGCTTAGGCGGGGCTGGCTACACCTTC. Protein: CASSLGGAGYTF.

The chain recombines TRBV5-1 with TRBJ1-2; 9 nucleotides align to TRBD1. Germline CDR1 reads SGHRS; CDR2 reads YFSETQ. The CDR3 sequence is 20 residues long. Trimming at V came to 3 bases and at J to 4 bases, leaving 22 bases not matched to a gene. The CDR3, as DNA: TGCGCCAGCAGCTCCGAACCGGGACAGGGTAACGATGGTCCGTCCTATGGCTACACCTTC. Protein: CASSSEPGQGNDGPSYGYTF. The whole variable domain, filled in from reference TRBV5-1 and TRBJ1-2, reads KAGVTQTPRYLIKTRGQQVTLSCSPISGHRSVSWYQQTPGQGLQFLFEYFSETQRNKGNFPGRFSGRQFSNSRSEMNVSTLELGDSALYLCASSSEPGQGNDGPSYGYTFGSGTRLTVV.

This clone has at least ten counts. The chain has TRBV3-1 (or the pseudogene TRBV3-2) and TRBJ2-3; 11 nucleotides align to TRBD2. This CDR3 spans 18 amino acids. Trimming at V came to 1 base and at J to 5 bases, leaving 11 bases not matched to a gene. Germline V gene lookup returns CDR1 LGHDT and CDR2 YNNKEL (reference sequence). CDR3: CASSQVGSGRAEGDTQYF. The CDR3 nucleotides are TGTGCCAGCAGCCAAGTGGGTAGCGGGAGGGCTGAGGGAGATACGCAGTATTTT.

The chain employs TRBV7-2 and TRBJ1-3; D is undetermined. Germline assignment: CDR1 SGHTA and CDR2 FQGNSA. The CDR3 has 13 amino acids. Trimming took off 1 base at V and 7 bases at J, with 8 bases between the two ends. The CDR3 loop reads CASSLEVANTIYF. The DNA of the CDR3 is TGTGCCAGCAGCTTAGAAGTAGCGAACACCATATATTTT.